This T cell receptor beta chain derives from a study of early T cells in non-severe SARS-CoV-2 infection (dated by TCRdb to about 2021). Regarding the research as a whole: TCR sequencing used bulk RNA from unsorted whole blood, so alpha and beta chains could not be paired.

Library generation was performed with 5' RACE. Sequencing instrument: NextSeq 500. In the TCR library protocol, unique molecular identifiers were attached to individual cDNA molecules to correct for PCR bias and sequencing error. Both TCR alpha and beta chains were sequenced, and tight co-correlation was observed between alpha and beta sequence abundances in each sample. From the authors' description of their analysis: Decombinator V4 was used to annotate the V gene, J gene and CDR3 of the TCR sequences. TCRs were defined as expanded if a significant change between any two time points was detected under a Poisson model with p below 0.0001. TCR abundances were normalised to the total number of TCRs sequenced in each sample and reported as counts per million. VDJdb, accessed 1 November 2021, was searched for CMV, EBV and SARS-CoV-2 annotated TCRs, excluding TCRs annotated for multiple antigens. TCRdb itself trimmed the public reads at Q25 with fastp, ran MiXCR and retained productive beta chains. Rows merge per CDR3 protein into single entries with the most common DNA and genes. The V and J calls, along with clone size, are taken from TCRdb and not from the paper's own processing. The sample yields tens of thousands of distinct CDR3 sequences; nearly 5% were counted once. Approximately 6.6% of the sample is held by the ten biggest clonotypes.

The full study reports these points: VDJdb matching was skewed toward anti-spike CD8 responses, so virus-specific expansions were likely underestimated and private and CD4 specificities were missed.

The sample holds a few counts of this clonotype. This clone's antigen is unknown. Nothing much larger sits one base from this clone, and base qualities are not available. This was a case-control study nested in a cohort of healthcare workers in London, UK, who had nasopharyngeal swab PCR tests and blood samples taken every week. Healthcare workers were recruited between 23 and 31 March 2020, during the week of the UK lockdown, and were followed weekly for up to 16 weeks. Sequencing input: whole blood. The TCR sequence derives from an adult who was a healthcare worker with PCR-confirmed SARS-CoV-2 infection or an uninfected control (not recorded which).

In nucleotides, the sequence is TGTGCCAGCAGTTCATCCGACAGGGGGATGTTCTACAATGAGCAGTTCTTC. This codes for CASSSSDRGMFYNEQFF. In this chain, TRBV27 is recombined with TRBJ2-1, with TRBD1 matching 9 junction bases. Inclusive of the bounding cysteine and phenylalanine, the CDR3 is 17 residues long. The only DNA kept is the CDR3, 51 bases in frame from the first base. The junction shows trimming of 4 bases on V and 3 bases on J, and the gene matches do not reach 10 bases of it. From a lookup of the germline V gene (reference sequence), CDR1 and CDR2 are MNHEY and SMNVEV.